Sequencing of this TCR beta chain was carried out in a study of immune heterogeneity within non-small cell lung tumors. About the study: In total, the tumors were 4 squamous cell carcinomas, about ten non-squamous carcinomas and 1 not otherwise specified. Study-wide points: Identical dominant CDR3 beta clonotypes were found recurring across a patient's tumor sites, along with site-unique high-frequency clones. Locally, T-cell clonality showed a moderate but significant correlation with tumor mutational burden measured at the same site (R around 0.35).

Bulk tumor genomic DNA, 500 to 750 ng per sample, was used as template. Several far-apart biopsies were taken per primary tumor during surgery. With untreated, newly diagnosed non-small cell lung cancer, the patients went on to undergo curative surgery. TCR beta CDR3 regions came from multiplex PCR with 32 forward V and 13 reverse J primers. TCRdb redid the calling of the multiplex PCR reads with MiXCR, one entry per CDR3 protein. The sample has about 21,000 distinct CDR3 sequences, about 29% seen once. This clonotype was detected a few times. Its specificity is not known. The sequenced sample was lung tumor tissue. The receptor's source is a man aged 35 to 55 with non-small cell lung cancer.

The CDR3 spells CAWSVGGPNEKLFF. The CDR3 bases are TGTGCCTGGAGTGTGGGGGGCCCTAATGAAAAACTGTTTTTT. V usage is TRBV30 and J usage is TRBJ1-4, with a weak D call TRBD1 (6 bases). Germline values: CDR1 GTSNPN, CDR2 SVGIG (reference sequence). The V end was cut by 0 bases, the J end by 3 bases, with 8 bases between. The CDR3 loop spans 14 amino acids.